The 30 T cell receptor beta chains reported below all come from one sample, sequenced in a study of monozygotic twins with inflammatory bowel disease. TCRdb re-called the 5' RACE reads, yielding one record per CDR3 amino acid sequence without DNA. The ten most abundant clones cover roughly 2.3% of a sample with over 150,000 distinct CDR3 sequences. Sequenced material: blood. These TCRs come from a human donor with ulcerative colitis or Crohn's disease, or a healthy co-twin of an affected twin (not recorded which).

The chain is built from TRBV5-1 and TRBJ2-1. Germline CDR1 reads SGHRS; CDR2 reads YFSETQ. CDR3 length: 15 amino acids. CDR3 loop: CASSLFPSGSNEQFF. Full variable domain (outside the CDR3, taken from reference TRBV5-1 and TRBJ2-1): KAGVTQTPRYLIKTRGQQVTLSCSPISGHRSVSWYQQTPGQGLQFLFEYFSETQRNKGNFPGRFSGRQFSNSRSEMNVSTLELGDSALYLCASSLFPSGSNEQFFGPGTRLTVL.

The chain links TRBV5-1 to TRBJ1-1; with no DNA, the TCRdb D assignment of TRBD1 cannot be verified. Germline values: CDR1 SGHRS, CDR2 YFSETQ. This CDR3 comprises 17 residues. The CDR3 is CASSPPTGAAMNTEAFF.

This sequence joins TRBV3-1 and TRBJ1-1; TCRdb's assignment of TRBD1 cannot be checked, as there is no DNA. This CDR3 is 13 amino acids long. Germline CDR1 LGHDT, CDR2 YNNKEL (reference sequence). CDR3 amino acids: CASSQDYRTEAFF.

This chain joins TRBV5-1 and TRBJ2-3; TCRdb designates TRBD1, a call that cannot be tested without DNA. This CDR3 spans 12 amino acids. Germline lookup yields CDR1 SGHRS and CDR2 YFSETQ. CDR3 residues: CASNGQTDTQYF.

This CDR3 reads CASGPGLAGGYSYNEQFF. This chain links TRBV3-1 with TRBJ2-1; TCRdb picks TRBD2, but there is no DNA to check that call. This CDR3 has 18 residues. From germline, CDR1 is LGHDT and CDR2 YNNKEL (reference sequence).

V is TRBV19 and J is TRBJ1-2; TCRdb lists TRBD1, though no DNA is available to test this call. The CDR3 covers 11 residues. Germline-derived CDR1 and CDR2 are LNHDA and SQIVND (reference sequence). The CDR3 region is CAVQRLTGYTF.

The genes are TRBV4-3 and TRBJ1-1. CDR3 size: 15 residues. CDR1 is LGHNA, CDR2 YSLEER, per germline. The CDR3 reads CASSQDWQGITEAFF.

This chain links TRBV3-1 with TRBJ2-5. Germline lookup yields CDR1 LGHDT and CDR2 YNNKEL (reference sequence). The CDR3 contains 14 residues. CDR3 loop: CASSQVGRVETQYF.

The chain joins TRBV9 to TRBJ2-4; TCRdb gives TRBD2 as the D gene, but with no DNA this cannot be confirmed. Germline V CDR1 and CDR2: SGDLS, YYNGEE. There are 13 residues in the CDR3. CDR3 in amino acids: CASSAHLANIQYF. Complete variable domain (other parts from reference TRBV9 and TRBJ2-4): DSGVTQTPKHLITATGQRVTLRCSPRSGDLSVYWYQQSLDQGLQFLIQYYNGEERAKGNILERFSAQQFPDLHSELNLSSLELGDSALYFCASSAHLANIQYFGAGTRLSVL.

This chain joins TRBV6-2 or TRBV6-3 and TRBJ1-1. The CDR3 is made up of 13 amino acids. CDR1 and CDR2 from the germline V gene are MNHEY and SVGEGT. CDR3 amino acids: CASTLSLNTEAFF.

The chain employs TRBV12-3 or TRBV12-4 and TRBJ2-1; TCRdb's D call of TRBD1 is untestable without DNA. CDR3 length: 16 amino acids. CDR3 residues: CASHPLGTAKGGEQFF.

The V gene is TRBV20-1, the J gene TRBJ2-2; TCRdb's assignment of TRBD2 cannot be checked, as there is no DNA. The length of the CDR3 is 13 residues. Looked up from germline, CDR1 is DFQATT and CDR2 is SNEGSKA (reference sequence). This CDR3 is CSAGGFTTGELFF.

The V gene is TRBV7-2, the J gene TRBJ2-3. The CDR3 sequence is 11 residues long. Germline values: CDR1 SGHTA, CDR2 FQGNSA. The chain's CDR3 is CASSLAYNQYF.

The rearrangement links TRBV20-1 to TRBJ2-2. The CDR3 has 13 amino acids. Germline V gene data show CDR1 as DFQATT and CDR2 as SNEGSKA (reference sequence). The CDR3 spells CSARDPMAGELFF.

J is TRBJ1-1 and V is TRBV3-1. CDR3 length: 15 amino acids. CDR1 and CDR2 from the germline V gene are LGHDT and YNNKEL (reference sequence). CDR3 sequence: CASSQDLAAGAEAFF.

The rearrangement uses TRBV30 and TRBJ1-1; as DNA is missing, the TRBD1 call by TCRdb cannot be tested. CDR1 GTSNPN and CDR2 SVGIG come from the germline V gene (reference sequence). The CDR3 length is 12 residues. CDR3 sequence reads: CAGRGGHTEAFF. The variable domain in full, with the rest retrieved from reference TRBV30 and TRBJ1-1, is SQTIHQWPATLVQPVGSPLSLECTVEGTSNPNLYWYRQAAGRGLQLLFYSVGIGQISSEVPQNLSASRPQDRQFILSSKKLLLSDSGFYLCAGRGGHTEAFFGQGTRLTVV.

The chain is built from TRBV27 and TRBJ1-4; TCRdb gives TRBD1 as the D gene, but with no DNA this cannot be confirmed. The CDR3 length is 15 residues. Germline V gives CDR1 MNHEY, CDR2 SMNVEV (reference sequence). The CDR3 protein is CASRDRAATNEKLFF.

This chain uses TRBV28 with TRBJ2-7; no DNA is available, so the TRBD2 call from TCRdb remains unchecked. This CDR3 contains 16 residues. Germline values: CDR1 MDHEN, CDR2 SYDVKM. This chain's CDR3 is CASRRRASGEPYEQYF.

The J gene is TRBJ1-2, the V gene TRBV5-1. The CDR3 has 13 residues. Germline assignment: CDR1 SGHRS and CDR2 YFSETQ. CDR3 region: CASSLGGIYGYTF. Using reference TRBV5-1 and TRBJ1-2 for the parts outside the CDR3, the full variable domain is KAGVTQTPRYLIKTRGQQVTLSCSPISGHRSVSWYQQTPGQGLQFLFEYFSETQRNKGNFPGRFSGRQFSNSRSEMNVSTLELGDSALYLCASSLGGIYGYTFGSGTRLTVV.

This chain links TRBV20-1 with TRBJ1-6; the D call of TRBD1 rests on TCRdb alone, since no DNA is present to check it. Germline CDR1 reads DFQATT; CDR2 reads SNEGSKA (reference sequence). The CDR3 loop spans 15 amino acids. The CDR3 sequence: CSARGRTGGYSPLHF.

This rearrangement joins TRBV7-8 to TRBJ1-1; TCRdb designates TRBD1, a call that cannot be tested without DNA. This CDR3 comprises 15 residues. Per the germline V gene, CDR1 is SGHVS and CDR2 is FQNEAQ. The CDR3 is CASNRRRDRGTEAFF.

The chain uses TRBV7-8 and TRBJ2-7. CDR1 SGHVS and CDR2 FQNEAQ come from the germline V gene. This CDR3 region has 16 residues. This CDR3 is CASSFSGGVEAYEQYF. Supplemented by reference TRBV7-8 and TRBJ2-7, the full variable domain reads GAGVSQSPRYKVAKRGQDVALRCDPISGHVSLFWYQQALGQGPEFLTYFQNEAQLDKSGLPSDRFFAERPEGSVSTLKIQRTQQEDSAVYLCASSFSGGVEAYEQYFGPGTRLTVT.

The CDR3 spells CAIRDTGRTGELFF. This sequence joins TRBV10-3 and TRBJ2-2. The CDR3 runs 14 residues. Per the germline V gene, CDR1 is ENHRY and CDR2 is SYGVKD.

The chain links TRBV5-1 to TRBJ1-1; TCRdb designates TRBD1, a call that cannot be tested without DNA. Germline CDR1 and CDR2: SGHRS and YFSETQ. The CDR3 spans 17 residues. This CDR3 is CAPPGGGGWLGYTEAFF.

V usage is TRBV12-3 or TRBV12-4 and J usage is TRBJ2-1. CDR3 length: 12 residues. The CDR3 sequence is CASSLRSNEQFF.

The J gene is TRBJ1-6, the V gene TRBV13. CDR1 is PRHDT, CDR2 FYEKMQ, per germline (reference sequence). This CDR3 is 14 amino acids long. This CDR3 is CASSLAFNNSPLHF. The full variable domain, rest sourced from reference TRBV13 and TRBJ1-6, is AAGVIQSPRHLIKEKRETATLKCYPIPRHDTVYWYQQGPGQDPQFLISFYEKMQSDKGSIPDRFSAQQFSDYHSELNMSSLELGDSALYFCASSLAFNNSPLHFGNGTRLTVT.

The chain recombines TRBV4-2 with TRBJ2-4; TCRdb proposes TRBD2, but this gene call is untestable without DNA. Germline V gene lookup returns CDR1 LGHNA and CDR2 YNFKEQ. The CDR3 has 14 residues. CDR3: CASSPGLAGNIQYF.

The chain employs TRBV20-1 and TRBJ1-5; TCRdb's D call of TRBD1 is untestable without DNA. This CDR3 is built from 17 residues. Germline V lookup: CDR1 DFQATT, CDR2 SNEGSKA (reference sequence). CDR3 protein: CSAREAGGRDSNQPQHF.

V gene TRBV7-2 combines with J gene TRBJ2-3; TCRdb picks TRBD1, but there is no DNA to check that call. Germline values: CDR1 SGHTA, CDR2 FQGNSA. The CDR3 loop spans 17 amino acids. The CDR3 here is CASSLLAPEGGTDTQYF.

The chain has TRBV10-3 and TRBJ2-6; as DNA is missing, the TRBD1 call by TCRdb cannot be tested. Germline values: CDR1 ENHRY, CDR2 SYGVKD. The CDR3 sequence is 20 residues long. This CDR3 is CAISAGTGTLSYSGANVLTF.